This T cell receptor beta chain was captured in a study of cytomegalovirus exposure and HLA in healthy donors. The primer mix had 60 Vbeta and 13 Jbeta primers. Clones were read by immunoSEQ multiplex PCR, and TCRdb kept only the in-frame ones, dropping some. Of about 150,000 clones listed, approximately 75% are singletons. Germline V CDR1 and CDR2: MGHRA, YSYEKL. The CDR3 consists of 17 residues. Germline trimming cut 0 bases from V and 6 bases from J; bases unmatched to any gene: 8. With respect to this clone: The antigen remains undetermined.

Healthy bone marrow donors made up the donor group. Study-wide results and limits: At a 0.05 false discovery rate, a later analysis found 15,000 to 20,000 TCR beta sequences to be associated with HLA alleles. Later analysis showed most CMV-associated TCR beta chains appearing HLA-restricted.

The J gene is TRBJ2-2, the V gene TRBV4-1; TRBD2 matches 9 bases. This clonotype was sampled from a man aged 18 to 29 in good health and CMV-seronegative. The sample taken for sequencing was PBMCs. The CDR3 coding sequence is TGCGCCAGCAGCCAAGATACCCCGGCTAGCGGGGCCGGGGAGCTGTTTTTT. Translation gives CASSQDTPASGAGELFF.